The 25 T cell receptor beta chains below were found in one sample sequenced in a study of blood T cell repertoires in COVID-19. Generated by immunoSEQ multiplex PCR, the TCRdb table keeps only in-frame clones and is missing some. The sample lists about 280,000 clones; more than 85% were seen once. Source material: PBMCs or T cells enriched from blood (not recorded which). The receptors shown here come from a man in his forties who had been exposed to COVID-19.

Comment on this clone: Other DNA sequences from this sample encode an identical CDR3 as well. The rearrangement uses TRBV12-3 or TRBV12-4 and TRBJ2-1, with D tentatively TRBD2 (5 bases). The CDR3 runs 13 residues. V was shortened by 5 bases and J by 3 bases, with 8 bases between the two germline ends. As DNA, the CDR3 is TGTGCCAGCAGTCTTGGACTCTACAATGAGCAGTTCTTC. It specifies CASSLGLYNEQFF.

This clone was picked up one time. V and J are TRBV7-7 and TRBJ2-1; a weak D match, TRBD1 (5 bases). V was pared by 0 bases and J by 0 bases, with 12 bases between. CDR1 is SSHAT and CDR2 is FNYEAQ in the germline V gene (reference sequence). This CDR3 spans 17 amino acids. CDR3: CASSLAVTASSYNEQFF. The CDR3 DNA is TGTGCCAGCAGCTTAGCGGTGACAGCCAGCTCCTACAATGAGCAGTTCTTC.

This clone was seen a few times. The V call is TRBV7-9, the J call TRBJ2-7, with TRBD2 matching 11 bases. With V trimmed by 5 bases and J by 3 bases, 12 bases remained unmatched. The length of the CDR3 is 17 residues. CDR1 SEHNR and CDR2 FQNEAQ come from the germline V gene (reference sequence). CDR3 sequence (DNA): TGTGCCAGCAGCAAAACGCCCCTAGCGGGGGGACACTACGAGCAGTACTTC. Translated: CASSKTPLAGGHYEQYF. Supplemented by reference TRBV7-9 and TRBJ2-7, the full variable domain reads DTGVSQNPRHKITKRGQNVTFRCDPISEHNRLYWYRQTLGQGPEFLTYFQNEAQLEKSRLLSDRFSAERPKGSFSTLEIQRTEQGDSAMYLCASSKTPLAGGHYEQYFGPGTRLTVT.

The V gene is TRBV5-6, the J gene TRBJ2-3, with 7 bases that match TRBD2. The CDR3 runs to 17 residues. Unmatched junction bases numbered 13, after V lost 6 bases and J lost 0 bases. The germline V gene has CDR1 SGHDT and CDR2 YYEEEE. The CDR3 nucleotides read TGTGCCAGCATGCTCAACGCTTTTAGCGGGAGCACAGATACGCAGTATTTT. It codes for CASMLNAFSGSTDTQYF.

This rearrangement joins TRBV28 to TRBJ1-2, with 9 positions matching TRBD1. V lost 3 bases, J lost 7 bases, and 9 bases stayed unmatched. CDR1 and CDR2 (germline): MDHEN, SYDVKM. The length of the CDR3 is 15 residues. The CDR3 bases are TGTGCCAGCAGTTTGGACAGGGGTTATGGGGGTGGCTACACCTTC. Protein sequence: CASSLDRGYGGGYTF.

The chain uses TRBV7-9 and TRBJ1-1, with TRBD1 as a possible D gene (6 bases). Germline CDR1 and CDR2: SEHNR and FQNEAQ (reference sequence). The CDR3 spans 15 residues. The ends were cut back, 5 bases at V and 5 bases at J, with 18 bases in the middle. CDR3 region: CASSTPGVGGTEAFF. CDR3 DNA sequence: TGTGCCAGCAGCACTCCAGGGGTTGGGGGAACTGAAGCTTTCTTT.

On this clone itself: Mismatch with germline at one junction end may stem from a read error. The DNA for the CDR3 is TGTGCCAGCAGGGACGACATGTGGACAGGGTATGACTACACCTTC. Residues: CASRDDMWTGYDYTF. The chain combines TRBV6-5 with TRBJ1-2; 8 bases are shared with TRBD1. The CDR3 totals 15 residues. The germline gives CDR1 MNHEY, CDR2 SVGAGI.

This clone was picked up one time. At the DNA level, this CDR3 is encoded by other sequences in the same sample as well. V and J are TRBV29-1 and TRBJ1-5; 8 bases map to TRBD1. The CDR3 consists of 13 residues. After removal of 6 bases from V and 7 bases from J, the junction contained 8 bases not matched to a gene. Per germline, CDR1 SQVTM and CDR2 ANQGSEA. CDR3 nucleotides: TGCAGCGTAGGACAGGGTAGAGGACAGCCCCAGCATTTT. It yields the protein CSVGQGRGQPQHF.

CDR3 DNA: TGTGCCAGCAGTGAAGCGGCACTAGCGGCCTACGAGCAGTACTTC. Translated: CASSEAALAAYEQYF. V usage is TRBV6-1 and J usage is TRBJ2-7; 8 bases are shared with TRBD2. CDR1 and CDR2 (germline): MNHNS, SASEGT. The CDR3 is made up of 15 amino acids. V was pared by 0 bases and J by 2 bases, with 3 bases of the junction left unmatched.

The J gene is TRBJ1-5, the V gene TRBV7-2; D remains ambiguous. V was shortened by 2 bases and J by 2 bases, with 7 bases between the two germline ends. CDR3 size: 14 residues. Germline CDR1 SGHTA, CDR2 FQGNSA. As DNA, the CDR3 is TGTGCCAGCAGCTTATCTTTTGGCAATCAGCCCCAGCATTTT. Its protein product is CASSLSFGNQPQHF.

This chain uses TRBV5-6 with TRBJ2-3, with 12 bases aligning to TRBD2. Germline values: CDR1 SGHDT, CDR2 YYEEEE. The junction had 11 bases not matched to a gene; V was cut back by 4 bases and J by 5 bases. CDR3 size: 17 residues. The CDR3 region is CASSLSTSGREGDTQYF. CDR3 DNA sequence: TGTGCCAGCAGCCTCTCGACTAGCGGGAGAGAGGGAGATACGCAGTATTTT.

The chain joins TRBV9 to TRBJ1-1; D gene ambiguous. Germline V gene sequence: CDR1 SGDLS, CDR2 YYNGEE. V was shortened by 0 bases and J by 4 bases, with 7 bases between the two germline ends. The CDR3 is made up of 13 amino acids. The CDR3 loop is CASSVGLATEAFF. CDR3 coding DNA: TGTGCCAGCAGCGTAGGATTGGCCACTGAAGCTTTCTTT. The whole variable domain, filled in from reference TRBV9 and TRBJ1-1, reads DSGVTQTPKHLITATGQRVTLRCSPRSGDLSVYWYQQSLDQGLQFLIQYYNGEERAKGNILERFSAQQFPDLHSELNLSSLELGDSALYFCASSVGLATEAFFGQGTRLTVV.

CDR3: CASRSPRDRVQETQYF. The CDR3 region has the DNA TGTGCCAGCAGATCCCCCCGTGACAGGGTACAAGAGACCCAGTACTTC. The rearrangement joins TRBV28 to TRBJ2-5, with 7 bases identical to TRBD1. The length of the CDR3 is 16 residues. Germline loops: CDR1 MDHEN, CDR2 SYDVKM. The ends lost 6 bases at V and 2 bases at J; junction bases unmatched: 12.

The chain couples TRBV7-9 to TRBJ2-3, with 11 bases fitting TRBD2. Germline V CDR1 and CDR2: SEHNR, FQNEAQ (reference sequence). V lost 3 bases to trimming and J lost 2 bases; unmatched junction nucleotides: 4. The CDR3 is 16 amino acids. CDR3: CASSFRTSGYTDTQYF. CDR3 nucleotide sequence: TGTGCCAGCAGCTTCCGGACTAGCGGGTACACAGATACGCAGTATTTT.

This clone was picked up a small number of times. The J gene is TRBJ2-7, the V gene TRBV7-8; 11 nucleotides agree with TRBD1. The CDR3 runs 14 residues. CDR1 is SGHVS, CDR2 FQNEAQ, per germline. The V and J ends lost 5 bases and 3 bases, in that order; junction bases with no gene match: 3. The CDR3 is CASSVGQGGYEQYF. DNA of the CDR3: TGTGCCAGCAGCGTGGGACAGGGGGGCTACGAGCAGTACTTC.

This chain joins TRBV9 and TRBJ2-1; 11 positions match TRBD2. The CDR3 has 15 amino acids. V lost 4 bases, J lost 5 bases, and 5 bases stayed unmatched. The germline CDR1 and CDR2 sequences are SGDLS and YYNGEE. The CDR3 region is CASSPTSGVNNEQFF. CDR3 nucleotides: TGTGCCAGCAGCCCGACTAGCGGGGTCAACAATGAGCAGTTCTTC.

The rearrangement joins TRBV9 to TRBJ2-2, with D perhaps matching TRBD2 (5 bases). The CDR3 runs 12 residues. Trimming left V 7 bases short and J 6 bases short, with 10 bases between. Germline CDR1 is SGDLS and CDR2 is YYNGEE. For the CDR3, the DNA is TGTGCCAGCTCTGAGGGTGCCGGGGAGCTGTTTTTT. Protein sequence: CASSEGAGELFF. Full variable domain (outside the CDR3, taken from reference TRBV9 and TRBJ2-2): DSGVTQTPKHLITATGQRVTLRCSPRSGDLSVYWYQQSLDQGLQFLIQYYNGEERAKGNILERFSAQQFPDLHSELNLSSLELGDSALYFCASSEGAGELFFGEGSRLTVL.

The chain uses TRBV12-3 or TRBV12-4 and TRBJ2-1; D is perhaps TRBD2 (6 bases). CDR3 size: 13 residues. The ends were cut back, 6 bases at V and 9 bases at J, with 15 bases in the middle. As DNA, the CDR3 is TGTGCCAGCAGAACAAGACTAGTTGGTGAGCAGTTCTTC. It translates to CASRTRLVGEQFF.

The chain recombines TRBV5-4 with TRBJ2-2; tentatively, D is TRBD1 (6 bases). CDR1 SGHNT and CDR2 YYREEE come from the germline V gene (reference sequence). Trimming pared 1 base from V and 7 bases from J, leaving 14 bases between. The CDR3 consists of 15 residues. In DNA form, the CDR3 reads TGTGCCAGCAGCTTGACACAGGGAAGAAGCGGGGAGCTGTTTTTT. It is translated as CASSLTQGRSGELFF. The whole variable domain, filled in from reference TRBV5-4 and TRBJ2-2, reads ETGVTQSPTHLIKTRGQQVTLRCSSQSGHNTVSWYQQALGQGPQFIFQYYREEENGRGNFPPRFSGLQFPNYSSELNVNALELDDSALYLCASSLTQGRSGELFFGEGSRLTVL.

This chain uses TRBV5-1 with TRBJ2-1; maybe TRBD1 (5 bases). V was clipped by 4 bases and J by 4 bases, with 18 bases between them. Germline V gene data show CDR1 as SGHRS and CDR2 as YFSETQ. The CDR3 spans 16 residues. The CDR3 bases are TGCGCCAGCAGCCTTAACCCGGGCACAGGATACAATGAGCAGTTCTTC. Translated, it gives CASSLNPGTGYNEQFF.

This rearrangement joins TRBV19 to TRBJ2-7; 9 bases agree with TRBD1. The CDR3 is made up of 14 amino acids. Per germline, CDR1 LNHDA and CDR2 SQIVND (reference sequence). V was clipped by 6 bases and J by 5 bases; unmatched bases: 8. The CDR3 is CASSNRGRKDEQYF. Written as DNA, the CDR3 is TGTGCCAGTAGCAACAGGGGGCGCAAAGACGAGCAGTACTTC.

The V call is TRBV28, the J call TRBJ1-1; D perhaps matches TRBD1 (6 bases). The length of the CDR3 is 14 residues. Germline CDR1 and CDR2: MDHEN and SYDVKM. V lost 2 bases to trimming and J lost 6 bases, with 13 bases between them. CDR3: CASSLRGGSSEAFF. The CDR3 bases are TGTGCCAGCAGTTTACGAGGGGGTAGCTCTGAAGCTTTCTTT.

The chain links TRBV6-2 or TRBV6-3 to TRBJ2-3; weak D call: TRBD1 (6 bases). Germline loops: CDR1 MNHEY, CDR2 SVGEGT. The CDR3 runs to 15 residues. V lost 5 bases and J lost 9, with 21 bases in between. Here the CDR3 DNA reads TGTGCCAGCAGTCTAACAGGGTATCTCAGTGCGACGCAGTATTTT. Protein: CASSLTGYLSATQYF.

The V and J genes are TRBV7-9 and TRBJ2-7; TRBD2 agrees at 7 bases. The junction had 8 bases not matched to a gene; V was cut back by 5 bases and J by 1 base. CDR3 length: 15 amino acids. Germline assignment: CDR1 SEHNR and CDR2 FQNEAQ (reference sequence). The CDR3 is CASSPRLASSYEQYF. Written as DNA, the CDR3 is TGTGCCAGCAGCCCCCGACTAGCATCGTCCTACGAGCAGTACTTC.

This sequence joins TRBV11-3 and TRBJ2-1, with 7 bases lining up with TRBD1. The CDR3 runs to 16 residues. Trimming at V came to 5 bases and at J to 4 bases, leaving 11 bases not matched to a gene. CDR1 and CDR2 from the germline V gene are SGHNT and YENEEA. The chain's CDR3 is CASSPRWGQPYNEQFF. The DNA for the CDR3 is TGTGCCAGCAGCCCAAGGTGGGGACAGCCTTACAATGAGCAGTTCTTC.